These T cell receptor beta chains were read from a single sample in a study of identifying expanded T cells in peripheral blood. Sequencing was performed with immunoSEQ multiplex PCR; in TCRdb, only in-frame clones are kept and a portion is missing. The table records some 95,000 clones, 88% of them present only once. Sequencing was carried out using blood. These receptors were obtained from a person aged 18 to 75 in good health. CDR3s include the opening cysteine and the closing phenylalanine or tryptophan. D genes are given only for firm matches. Some rows mark clone size as missing; the rest say once, few, many or name a class of expanded clone.

j_gene	abundance	v_gene	d_gene	CDR3nt	CDR3aa
TRBJ2-1	NA	TRBV5-1	TRBD1	TGCGCCAGCAGAGCCCAGTGGGGGACAGGATCCAGGGAGCAGTTCTTC	CASRAQWGTGSREQFF
TRBJ1-1	NA	TRBV5-6	NA	TGTGCCAGCAGCGGGTCAGGGTTAGCTGAAGCTTTCTTT	CASSGSGLAEAFF
TRBJ2-7	NA	TRBV5-1	NA	TGCGCCAGCAGCCCTCTTACAGGCTACGAGCAGTACTTC	CASSPLTGYEQYF
TRBJ1-1	NA	TRBV15	NA	TGTGCCACCAGCAAAGACCTCGGACGGGTTGACGCTGAAGCTTTCTTT	CATSKDLGRVDAEAFF
TRBJ1-2	NA	TRBV7-2	NA	TGTGCCAGCAGCTTTACGGGCAAGAACTATGGCTACACCTTC	CASSFTGKNYGYTF
TRBJ1-5	NA	TRBV5-6	NA	TGTGCCAGCAGCTTGGCCAGGGGCAATCAGCCCCAGCATTTT	CASSLARGNQPQHF
TRBJ2-1	NA	TRBV7-9	TRBD1	TGTGCCAGCAGCTTAGCTTGGACAGGGGGCATTCACAATGAGCAGTTCTTC	CASSLAWTGGIHNEQFF
TRBJ2-1	NA	TRBV30	TRBD2	TGTGCCTGGGGACTAGCGGGAGCCTATGAGCAGTTCTTC	CAWGLAGAYEQFF
TRBJ1-5	NA	TRBV10-3	NA	TGTGCCATCAGTGAGTCCGGGACGGCGTACAATCAGCCCCAGCATTTT	CAISESGTAYNQPQHF
TRBJ1-5	NA	TRBV6-9	NA	TGTGCCAGCAAACGGGACGGAACTACGGGGAGCAATCAGCCCCAGCATTTT	CASKRDGTTGSNQPQHF
TRBJ2-5	NA	TRBV18	TRBD2	TGTGCCAGCTCACCGTACTTGAAGCGGGGGGGTCAAGAGACCCAGTACTTC	CASSPYLKRGGQETQYF
TRBJ1-3	NA	TRBV6-1	NA	TGTGCCAGCAGTGAAGTTGGGGGCAGGTCTGGAAACACCATATATTTT	CASSEVGGRSGNTIYF
TRBJ1-2	once	TRBV19	NA	TGTGCCAGTAGTATGCGTAGGTCGGGCTACACCTTC	CASSMRRSGYTF
TRBJ1-1	few	TRBV5-6	NA	TGTGCCAGCAGTCGACCACTGAACACTGAAGCTTTCTTT	CASSRPLNTEAFF
TRBJ2-1	once	TRBV5-5	TRBD2	TGTGCCAGCAGCTTGGTAGCTAGCGGGAGGGCCAATGAGCAGTTCTTC	CASSLVASGRANEQFF